The source of this T cell receptor beta chain is a study of blood T cell repertoires in COVID-19. This clone was counted only a few times. As processed by the authors: Reference gene primer amplification gave estimated nucleated cell counts. The protocol was immunoSEQ multiplex PCR, while the TCRdb copy is restricted to in-frame clones and leaves out a portion. That table gives V, J and clone size, and the DNA gave D and trimming. The sample includes 70,000 to 95,000 clones, just under 85% of them seen just once. The CDR3 is 17 residues long. CDR1 SGHRS and CDR2 YFSETQ come from the germline V gene. With V trimmed by 4 bases and J by 2 bases, 10 bases remained unmatched.

The origin of this receptor is an elderly man with active or convalescent COVID-19. Input material: peripheral blood. This sequence joins TRBV5-1 and TRBJ2-3, with TRBD1 matching 10 bases. The CDR3 coding sequence is TGCGCCAGCAGCGTCTCGGGACAGGGGAAACCCACAGATACGCAGTATTTT. It encodes CASSVSGQGKPTDTQYF.